Presented here are 28 T cell receptor beta chains from one specimen sequenced in a study of regulatory T cells in long-lasting Graves disease. Through Arm-PCR of CDR3 regions and iRepertoire HTBI primers, TCR beta libraries were built. TCRdb analysed the multiplex PCR reads with MiXCR anew, one entry per CDR3 protein. This table holds around 480,000 distinct CDR3 sequences, around 15% found once. Time point described: newly diagnosed GD, antithyroid drugs for less than 3 months. RNA extracted from PBMCs served as the sequencing template. This sample also appeared in a second study, on T cells in Graves' hyperthyroidism and ophthalmopathy.

The source was peripheral blood mononuclear cells (PBMCs), collected at new diagnosis, from a patient treated with antithyroid drugs. Receptor source: a man aged 35 to 55 with Graves disease.

This clonotype was picked up a small number of times. The V and J genes are TRBV5-1 and TRBJ2-1, with TRBD2 identical over 15 bases. CDR3 length equals 19 residues. The V gene's germline CDR1 is SGHRS and CDR2 YFSETQ. V trimming: 2 bases; J trimming: 2 bases; junction bases outside the gene matches: 8. DNA for the CDR3: TGCGCCAGCAGCTTCGGGGGGACTAGCGGGAGGCCAGCCTACAATGAGCAGTTCTTC. Encoded protein: CASSFGGTSGRPAYNEQFF.

This clonotype is medium-sized by share. The chain has TRBV28 and TRBJ2-5, with D maybe TRBD2 (5 bases). Trimming left V 6 bases short and J 5 bases short, with 13 bases between. The CDR3 is made up of 13 amino acids. Per germline, CDR1 MDHEN and CDR2 SYDVKM. The DNA of the CDR3 is TGTGCCAGCAGCTCGGGGAGTCCGGAGACCCAGTACTTC. Amino acids: CASSSGSPETQYF.

V and J are TRBV12-3 or TRBV12-4 and TRBJ1-2; D gene uncertain. CDR3 size: 12 residues. The V end was cut by 6 bases, the J end by 4 bases, with 9 bases between. The CDR3 nucleotides read TGTGCCAGCAGCGGGTCCCTCTATGGCTACACCTTC. Translated: CASSGSLYGYTF.

This clonotype was seen ten or more times. The DNA of the CDR3 is TGTGCCAGCAGCTCAATTAGCGCAGATACGCAGTATTTT. Translating it yields CASSSISADTQYF. The genes are TRBV7-3 and TRBJ2-3, with D perhaps TRBD2 (5 bases). V lost 4 bases, J lost 4 bases, and 9 bases lay in between. This CDR3 spans 13 amino acids. Germline V CDR1 and CDR2: SGHTA, FQGTGA. Full variable domain (missing parts from reference TRBV7-3 and TRBJ2-3): GAGVSQTPSNKVTEKGKYVELRCDPISGHTALYWYRQSLGQGPEFLIYFQGTGAADDSGLPNDRFFAVRPEGSVSTLKIQRTERGDSAVYLCASSSISADTQYFGPGTRLTVL.

In its sample, this clonotype was seen many times. V and J are TRBV11-1 and TRBJ2-7; a weak D match, TRBD1 (6 bases). Germline-derived CDR1 and CDR2 are SGHAT and FQDESV (reference sequence). The CDR3 contains 17 residues. Deletions cut 5 bases from V and 6 bases from J, with 26 bases between. Written as DNA, the CDR3 is TGTGCCAGCAGCGCACAGGGACAAGGAGCCTTGGGCCTCGAGCAGTACTTC. Its translation: CASSAQGQGALGLEQYF.

This clonotype appeared many times. The V and J genes are TRBV14 and TRBJ1-1, with TRBD1 as a possible D gene (5 bases). Germline CDR1 and CDR2: SGHDN and FVKESK. CDR3 length: 12 amino acids. Trimming took 3 bases from V and 6 from J, leaving 8 bases between them. For the CDR3, the DNA is TGTGCCAGCAGCCATGGGGGGTCTGAAGCTTTCTTT. Protein product: CASSHGGSEAFF.

This clonotype has a count of ten or more. The V call is TRBV3-1, the J call TRBJ2-2; 14 nucleotides align to TRBD2. This CDR3 contains 18 residues. The J segment lost 4 bases and the V segment lost 5 bases, leaving 9 bases of the junction unmatched. CDR1 and CDR2 from the germline V gene are LGHDT and YNNKEL (reference sequence). The CDR3 nucleotides are TGTGCCAGCAGCTACCCGACTAGCGGGAGGGCGGGCACCGGGGAGCTGTTTTTT. Translating it yields CASSYPTSGRAGTGELFF.

This chain joins TRBV19 and TRBJ1-5, with a weak D call TRBD1 (6 bases). V dropped 3 bases and J dropped 6 bases, with 12 bases sitting between them. Germline CDR1 and CDR2: LNHDA and SQIVND (reference sequence). The CDR3 is 14 amino acids. The CDR3 region has the DNA TGTGCCAGTAGTATTCGTGGGGGCGGTCAGCCCCAGCATTTT. Its translation: CASSIRGGGQPQHF. The full variable domain, completed using reference TRBV19 and TRBJ1-5, is DGGITQSPKYLFRKEGQNVTLSCEQNLNHDAMYWYRQDPGQGLRLIYYSQIVNDFQKGDIAEGYSVSREKKESFPLTVTSAQKNPTAFYLCASSIRGGGQPQHFGDGTRLSIL.

This clonotype was seen many times. The rearrangement links TRBV5-6 to TRBJ2-1, with 8 bases fitting TRBD2. V shed 4 bases, J shed 7 bases, and the junction held 10 bases outside the gene matches. The length of the CDR3 is 15 residues. Germline CDR1 SGHDT, CDR2 YYEEEE. The CDR3 sequence: CASSPGRGRRNEQFF. Written as DNA, the CDR3 is TGTGCCAGCAGCCCTGGCCGCGGGAGGCGGAATGAGCAGTTCTTC.

The CDR3 DNA is TGTGCCAGCAGCGCAGGGGGTGAGTACACTGAAGCTTTCTTT. Translating it yields CASSAGGEYTEAFF. The chain has TRBV28 and TRBJ1-1; TRBD1 matches 7 bases. V was clipped by 6 bases and J by 3 bases; unmatched bases: 7. The germline V gene has CDR1 MDHEN and CDR2 SYDVKM. CDR3 length: 14 amino acids.

This clonotype has just a few counts. The V gene is TRBV19, the J gene TRBJ2-2; 7 bases align to TRBD1. CDR1 and CDR2 from the germline V gene are LNHDA and SQIVND (reference sequence). The CDR3 extends over 15 amino acids. J lost 3 bases, V lost 5 bases, and 6 bases had no gene match. The CDR3 here is CASSDLGTDTGELFF. The DNA for the CDR3 is TGTGCCAGTAGTGACCTTGGGACAGACACCGGGGAGCTGTTTTTT.

This clonotype has a handful of counts. J is TRBJ1-1 and V is TRBV3-1; no clear D. The V end was cut by 1 base, the J end by 8 bases, with 8 bases between. This CDR3 is built from 12 residues. Germline V lookup: CDR1 LGHDT, CDR2 YNNKEL (reference sequence). In DNA form, the CDR3 reads TGTGCCAGCAGCCAAGGGGAGTCAGAAGCTTTCTTT. Its protein product is CASSQGESEAFF.

Ten or more counts support this clonotype. The chain uses TRBV7-8 and TRBJ2-5, with D perhaps TRBD2 (5 bases). Germline CDR1 reads SGHVS; CDR2 reads FQNEAQ. The CDR3 totals 13 residues. V was pared by 7 bases and J by 5 bases, with 14 bases between. DNA of the CDR3: TGTGCCAGCATTTTCGGGGTGGGGGAGACCCAGTACTTC. Protein product: CASIFGVGETQYF.

The table lists this clonotype with a few counts. This clone may be a read error of a much larger clone one base away. This chain uses TRBV28 with TRBJ2-1; D is unresolved. The J call could be wrong; TRBJ2-7 is a better fit for the DNA end. The V gene's germline CDR1 is MDHEN and CDR2 SYDVKM. The length of the CDR3 is 14 residues. CDR3 in DNA: TGTGTCAGCAGTTTTGGGCCGATCTCCTACGAGCAGTACTTC. Residues: CVSSFGPISYEQYF.

This clonotype was detected many times. This chain uses TRBV5-4 with TRBJ2-7; D ambiguous. V was trimmed by 1 base and J by 3 bases, leaving 14 bases between them. Germline CDR1 and CDR2: SGHNT and YYREEE (reference sequence). This CDR3 has 15 residues. The CDR3 nucleotides read TGTGCCAGCAGCTTGATGAGGTCATCCGGCTACGAGCAGTACTTC. Translating gives CASSLMRSSGYEQYF.

This clonotype showed up many times. The genes are TRBV4-1 and TRBJ2-5; possibly TRBD2 for D (5 bases). The V end lost 0 bases, the J end lost 5 bases, and 16 bases lay between the germline ends. There are 16 residues in the CDR3. Germline loops: CDR1 MGHRA, CDR2 YSYEKL. The CDR3 reads CASSQDPPRPGETQYF. CDR3 sequence (DNA): TGCGCCAGCAGCCAAGACCCTCCGCGCCCGGGGGAGACCCAGTACTTC.

This clonotype was counted at least ten times. The CDR3 spells CASSPVRGEGGRTSYEQYF. The CDR3 coding sequence is TGCGCCAGCAGCCCCGTCCGGGGTGAAGGGGGGAGAACCTCCTACGAGCAGTACTTC. This rearrangement joins TRBV5-1 to TRBJ2-7; D is perhaps TRBD1 or TRBD2 (6 bases each). Per the germline V gene, CDR1 is SGHRS and CDR2 is YFSETQ. Trimming took off 4 bases at V and 0 bases at J, with 26 bases between the two ends. This CDR3 has 19 residues. Full variable domain (missing parts from reference TRBV5-1 and TRBJ2-7): KAGVTQTPRYLIKTRGQQVTLSCSPISGHRSVSWYQQTPGQGLQFLFEYFSETQRNKGNFPGRFSGRQFSNSRSEMNVSTLELGDSALYLCASSPVRGEGGRTSYEQYFGPGTRLTVT.

The chain employs TRBV7-2 and TRBJ2-7; TRBD2 matches 9 bases. Gene TRBJ2-3 matches the end of the DNA better, so the J call may be wrong. The CDR3 length is 14 residues. Germline V gives CDR1 SGHTA, CDR2 FQGNSA. The CDR3 nucleotides are TGTGCCAGCACGACTAGCGGAGATACAGATACGCAGTATTTT. It translates to CASTTSGDTDTQYF.

This clonotype came up many times. V gene TRBV20-1 combines with J gene TRBJ2-1; the match to TRBD2 covers 9 bases. Germline CDR1 reads DFQATT; CDR2 reads SNEGSKA (reference sequence). The CDR3 is made up of 15 amino acids. V was clipped by 0 bases and J by 4 bases; unmatched bases: 4. The CDR3: CSARDTSGLYNEQFF. The CDR3 DNA is TGCAGTGCTAGAGACACTAGCGGGCTGTACAATGAGCAGTTCTTC.

This clonotype was seen repeatedly, ten times or more. V usage is TRBV7-9 and J usage is TRBJ1-6, with TRBD1 matching 8 bases. The germline V gene has CDR1 SEHNR and CDR2 FQNEAQ (reference sequence). The CDR3 is 14 residues long. Trimming removed 3 bases from V and 7 bases from J; junction bases left unmatched: 2. CDR3 nucleotide sequence: TGTGCCAGCAGCTTGACAGGGGCGAATTCACCCCTCCACTTT. This gives the protein CASSLTGANSPLHF.

This clonotype was found many times. The chain carries TRBV24-1 and TRBJ2-1; 9 nucleotides match TRBD2. Germline V gene sequence: CDR1 KGHDR, CDR2 SFDVKD. The J segment lost 6 bases and the V segment lost 9 bases, leaving 8 bases of the junction unmatched. This CDR3 comprises 14 residues. The CDR3 DNA reads TGTGCCACCCAGACTAGCGGAGGCCCCAATGAGCAGTTCTTC. Its protein product is CATQTSGGPNEQFF.

In the case of this clonotype: With a much larger clone just one base away, this may be a read error. The rearrangement uses TRBV6-2 or TRBV6-3 and TRBJ2-7, with 11 bases that match TRBD2. CDR3 length equals 15 residues. Germline V lookup: CDR1 MNHEY, CDR2 SVGEGT. V gave up 6 bases and J gave up 7 bases; unmatched junction bases: 11. The CDR3 coding sequence is TGTGCCAGCAGGACGGTAGCGGGAGGGGGAAATGAGCAGTACTTC. Protein: CASRTVAGGGNEQYF.

The table lists this clonotype with many counts. V gene TRBV28 combines with J gene TRBJ2-2; 7 bases are shared with TRBD1. Germline lookup yields CDR1 MDHEN and CDR2 SYDVKM. The J segment lost 13 bases and the V segment lost 5 bases, leaving 4 bases of the junction unmatched. This CDR3 contains 11 residues. This chain's CDR3 is CASSPQGWLFF. DNA for the CDR3: TGTGCCAGCAGTCCACAGGGGTGGCTGTTTTTT. Variable domain in full (rest from reference TRBV28 and TRBJ2-2): DVKVTQSSRYLVKRTGEKVFLECVQDMDHENMFWYRQDPGLGLRLIYFSYDVKMKEKGDIPEGYSVSREKKERFSLILESASTNQTSMYLCASSPQGWLFFGEGSRLTVL.

This clonotype has more than one count but fewer than ten. The chain has TRBV27 and TRBJ1-1; no clear D. There are 14 residues in the CDR3. V was cut by 3 bases and J by 4 bases, with 12 bases left in between. CDR1 and CDR2 (germline): MNHEY, SMNVEV (reference sequence). CDR3 protein: CASSFQRPGTEAFF. The CDR3 DNA reads as TGTGCCAGCAGTTTTCAGCGCCCGGGCACTGAAGCTTTCTTT.

There are a few counts of this clonotype. The V and J genes are TRBV10-3 and TRBJ2-2; TRBD2 is a possible D gene (7 bases). The CDR3 loop spans 15 amino acids. The V gene lost 3 bases and the J gene lost 5 bases, with 13 bases spanning the gap. Germline V gene data show CDR1 as ENHRY and CDR2 as SYGVKD. CDR3 sequence reads: CAISDLGGGTGELFF. The DNA of the CDR3 is TGTGCCATCAGTGATCTGGGAGGGGGAACCGGGGAGCTGTTTTTT.

There are many counts of this clonotype. V gene TRBV5-1 combines with J gene TRBJ2-1, with 13 positions matching TRBD2. This CDR3 spans 17 amino acids. The germline gives CDR1 SGHRS, CDR2 YFSETQ. V gave up 4 bases and J gave up 6 bases; unmatched junction bases: 10. CDR3 sequence: CASSPVTGTSGINEQFF. In DNA form, the CDR3 reads TGCGCCAGCAGCCCCGTTACCGGGACTAGCGGGATCAATGAGCAGTTCTTC.

This clonotype showed up just a few times. This chain uses TRBV6-5 with TRBJ1-1; D unclear. This CDR3 has 16 residues. Germline V CDR1 and CDR2: MNHEY, SVGAGI. The V gene lost 3 bases and the J gene lost 1 base, with 15 bases spanning the gap. CDR3 sequence (DNA): TGTGCCAGCAGTTATATGTCCTCTCGGGAGAACACTGAAGCTTTCTTT. Translation: CASSYMSSRENTEAFF.

This clonotype was seen ten or more times. The rearrangement joins TRBV20-1 to TRBJ2-7; 7 nucleotides line up with TRBD2. The CDR3 loop spans 16 amino acids. V lost 3 bases to trimming and J lost 0 bases; unmatched junction nucleotides: 11. Germline assignment: CDR1 DFQATT and CDR2 SNEGSKA (reference sequence). As DNA, the CDR3 is TGCAGTGCTAGTCTTAGCGGGTCTAGGAGCTCCTACGAGCAGTACTTC. Protein sequence: CSASLSGSRSSYEQYF.